This T cell receptor beta chain was identified in a study of cytomegalovirus exposure and HLA in healthy donors. A word on this clone: Its target is unknown.

Primers for the PCR totalled 60 Vbeta and 13 Jbeta. Assay used: immunoSEQ multiplex PCR; TCRdb lists only in-frame clones, some missing. The sample includes tens of thousands of clones, 65% to 70% of them seen just once. Findings of the study overall: Among TCR beta chains, those listed as cytomegalovirus-associated numbered about 150. Presence/absence results assume similar sequencing depth per donor, which may not hold. Clonal expansion was found to be greater in HLA-associated TCR beta chains than in equally common others in a later analysis.

The CDR3 covers 14 residues. CDR1 LNHDA and CDR2 SQIVND come from the germline V gene (reference sequence). V lost 11 bases and J lost 1; bases outside the gene matches: 9. The TCR sequence derives from a woman in her fifties or sixties in good health and CMV-seropositive. The genes are TRBV19 and TRBJ1-1; 8 bases map to TRBD1. The specimen was PBMCs. CDR3 DNA: TGTGCCTGCTCTTCAGGGGGCTCGAACACTGAAGCTTTCTTT. Residues: CACSSGGSNTEAFF.